This entry lists 26 T cell receptor beta chains sequenced from one sample in a study of beta chain features in type 1 diabetes. The whole isolated RNA underwent reverse transcription, so sequencing captured expressed TCRB transcripts. Sequencing used immunoSEQ multiplex PCR; TCRdb keeps in-frame clones, though not all of them. The sample has about 360,000 clones; roughly 12% are singletons. The source material was naive CD4+ T cells from blood. The receptors originated from a man between 18 and 35 years old in good health.

This chain links TRBV6-5 with TRBJ2-7, with D unclear. Germline CDR1 is MNHEY and CDR2 is SVGAGI. This CDR3 is 14 amino acids long. V was trimmed by 2 bases and J by 0 bases, leaving 8 bases between them. CDR3 DNA sequence: TGTGCCAGCAGTTACGGGCAGGACTCCTACGAGCAGTACTTC. Its protein product is CASSYGQDSYEQYF.

There are a few counts of this clone. CDR3 sequence (DNA): TGTGCCAGCAGCTTAGCCCCACTCACTAGCGGGATGGAGACCCAGTACTTC. It encodes CASSLAPLTSGMETQYF. This chain uses TRBV11-1 with TRBJ2-5; TRBD2 agrees at 10 bases. The J segment lost 5 bases and the V segment lost 0 bases, leaving 9 bases of the junction unmatched. CDR1 and CDR2 (germline): SGHAT, FQDESV (reference sequence). There are 17 residues in the CDR3.

This clone was counted between two and nine times. As DNA, the CDR3 is TGTGCCAGCAGCTTAACAACGGGGGATTTTGAAGGCGGGGAGCTGTTTTTT. Its translation is CASSLTTGDFEGGELFF. The chain employs TRBV7-3 and TRBJ2-2, with a possible D match to TRBD2 (6 bases). CDR3 length: 17 amino acids. From germline, CDR1 is SGHTA and CDR2 FQGTGA. V was shortened by 0 bases and J by 7 bases, with 18 bases between the two germline ends.

CDR3 sequence (DNA): TGCGCCAGCAGCCAAGATCTCCTAGCGGGAGGAACCTACGAGCAGTACTTC. Translation gives CASSQDLLAGGTYEQYF. The chain recombines TRBV4-3 with TRBJ2-7; TRBD2 aligns across 11 bases. Per the germline V gene, CDR1 is LGHNA and CDR2 is YSLEER. J lost 2 bases, V lost 0 bases, and 6 bases had no gene match. This CDR3 has 17 residues.

This clone has only a few counts. The chain uses TRBV28 and TRBJ1-2, with D possibly being TRBD1 (6 bases). The germline gives CDR1 MDHEN, CDR2 SYDVKM. The V end lost 7 bases, the J end lost 7 bases, and 25 bases lay between the germline ends. The CDR3 extends over 16 amino acids. CDR3 residues: CASTEIAEGGRGGYTF. The CDR3 nucleotides are TGTGCCAGCACTGAAATTGCCGAGGGGGGGCGCGGTGGCTACACCTTC.

This clone was seen more than once but under ten times. The chain recombines TRBV30 with TRBJ2-3, with 10 nucleotides matching TRBD2. The V and J ends lost 4 bases and 3 bases, in that order; junction bases with no gene match: 4. Germline V lookup: CDR1 GTSNPN, CDR2 SVGIG (reference sequence). The CDR3 has 14 amino acids. The CDR3 bases are TGTGCCTGGATACTAGCGGGACTAACAGATACGCAGTATTTT. Residues: CAWILAGLTDTQYF.

In this sample, this clone turned up a few times. The CDR3 loop reads CASSLIPGNYGYTF. CDR3 in DNA: TGTGCCAGCAGCTTAATACCAGGGAACTATGGCTACACCTTC. The J gene is TRBJ1-2, the V gene TRBV7-2; tentatively, D is TRBD1 (5 bases). Germline-derived CDR1 and CDR2 are SGHTA and FQGNSA. Trimming stripped 2 bases from V and 2 bases from J, with 9 bases between. The CDR3 covers 14 residues.

The sample holds a few counts of this clone. The V gene is TRBV5-4, the J gene TRBJ1-2, with D possibly being TRBD1 (5 bases). The CDR3 has 15 residues. The V end was cut by 0 bases, the J end by 2 bases, with 11 bases between. Germline V gene data show CDR1 as SGHNT and CDR2 as YYREEE (reference sequence). The CDR3 loop is CASSLGMDTNYGYTF. The CDR3 DNA reads as TGTGCCAGCAGCTTGGGGATGGACACAAACTATGGCTACACCTTC.

This clone was observed a few times. This chain uses TRBV29-1 with TRBJ2-1; D unclear. CDR3 length: 15 residues. Trimming shortened V by 4 bases and J by 0 bases, and 13 bases separated the two germline ends. Germline V CDR1 and CDR2: SQVTM, ANQGSEA. This CDR3 is CSVGRAKSSYNEQFF. CDR3 DNA: TGCAGCGTTGGTCGAGCCAAGAGCTCCTACAATGAGCAGTTCTTC.

The V and J genes are TRBV5-6 and TRBJ2-3, with D perhaps matching TRBD1 (6 bases). This CDR3 comprises 11 residues. The germline V and J ends were trimmed by 3 bases and 8 bases, with 7 bases remaining between them. Germline loops: CDR1 SGHDT, CDR2 YYEEEE. The CDR3 sequence is CASSSRGTQYF. In DNA, the CDR3 is TGTGCCAGCAGCTCCAGGGGTACGCAGTATTTT.

This sequence joins TRBV28 and TRBJ2-1; 9 bases agree with TRBD2. This CDR3 is built from 14 residues. V gave up 4 bases and J gave up 3 bases; unmatched junction bases: 1. Looked up from germline, CDR1 is MDHEN and CDR2 is SYDVKM. The CDR3 here is CASSSSGDYNEQFF. For the CDR3, the DNA is TGTGCCAGCAGTTCTAGCGGGGACTACAATGAGCAGTTCTTC.

This chain joins TRBV27 and TRBJ2-1, with a tentative D call TRBD2 (5 bases). The V gene's germline CDR1 is MNHEY and CDR2 SMNVEV (reference sequence). This CDR3 comprises 16 residues. V lost 7 bases, J lost 5 bases, and 21 bases lay in between. CDR3 DNA sequence: TGTGCCAGCAATTATCTCAAGAGTAGCGCTCACAATGAGCAGTTCTTC. This gives the protein CASNYLKSSAHNEQFF.

This clone was found a few times. V and J are TRBV18 and TRBJ1-1; 7 nucleotides line up with TRBD1. This CDR3 is built from 14 residues. CDR1 and CDR2 (germline): KGHSH, LQKENI. The V segment lost 6 bases and the J segment 2 bases; nucleotides outside the gene matches: 6. CDR3 in amino acids: CASSPDRENTEAFF. CDR3 sequence (DNA): TGTGCCAGCTCGCCTGACAGGGAAAACACTGAAGCTTTCTTT.

This clone was seen only a few times. This chain connects TRBV6-1 to TRBJ2-7; TRBD2 aligns across 11 bases. J lost 5 bases, V lost 6 bases, and 9 bases had no gene match. Germline CDR1 and CDR2: MNHNS and SASEGT. CDR3 size: 15 residues. The CDR3 nucleotides read TGTGCCAGCAGGATTAGCGGGGGGGCTGGAAACGAGCAGTACTTC. It yields the protein CASRISGGAGNEQYF.

V gene TRBV18 combines with J gene TRBJ1-1; TRBD1 might be the D (6 bases). The CDR3 is made up of 17 amino acids. The ends were cut back, 2 bases at V and 1 base at J, with 17 bases in the middle. CDR1 KGHSH and CDR2 LQKENI come from the germline V gene. The CDR3 DNA is TGTGCCAGCTCACCAGTGGGACAAAGATTTTCGAACACTGAAGCTTTCTTT. It is translated as CASSPVGQRFSNTEAFF.

A few counts support this clone. This chain uses TRBV2 with TRBJ2-7; a possible D gene is TRBD2 (6 bases). Germline values: CDR1 SNHLY, CDR2 FYNNEI. Trimming cost V 4 bases and J 0 bases, with 10 bases left between them. The CDR3 totals 14 residues. This chain's CDR3 is CASSGAGSSYEQYF. In nucleotides, the CDR3 is TGTGCCAGCAGTGGGGCGGGGAGCTCCTACGAGCAGTACTTC. The whole variable domain, remainder taken from reference TRBV2 and TRBJ2-7, is EPEVTQTPSHQVTQMGQEVILRCVPISNHLYFYWYRQILGQKVEFLVSFYNNEISEKSEIFDDQFSVERPDGSNFTLKIRSTKLEDSAMYFCASSGAGSSYEQYFGPGTRLTVT.

This clone has more than one count but fewer than ten. The J gene is TRBJ1-2, the V gene TRBV27, with TRBD1 as a possible D gene (5 bases). Germline V CDR1 and CDR2: MNHEY, SMNVEV (reference sequence). Trimming pared 3 bases from V and 4 bases from J, leaving 15 bases between. This CDR3 has 15 residues. The CDR3 nucleotides are TGTGCCAGCAGTTTTCGAAGGGGAAGGGGCTATGGCTACACCTTC. Its protein is CASSFRRGRGYGYTF.

This clone has more than one count but fewer than ten. The chain combines TRBV14 with TRBJ1-1, with D unclear. CDR1 is SGHDN and CDR2 is FVKESK in the germline V gene. V was trimmed by 4 bases and J by 2 bases, leaving 8 bases between them. This CDR3 is 13 amino acids long. CDR3 residues: CASSLQLNTEAFF. The CDR3 DNA reads TGTGCCAGCAGCCTCCAACTTAACACTGAAGCTTTCTTT.

This clone was counted a few times. The rearrangement joins TRBV5-1 to TRBJ1-4; TRBD1 aligns across 7 bases. The CDR3 runs to 14 residues. V was pared by 4 bases and J by 8 bases, with 8 bases of the junction left unmatched. The germline V gene has CDR1 SGHRS and CDR2 YFSETQ. The CDR3 loop reads CASSKGDREEKLFF. The CDR3 bases are TGCGCCAGCAGCAAGGGAGACAGGGAGGAAAAACTGTTTTTT.

This clone was counted a few times. The chain links TRBV11-3 to TRBJ2-3; 7 nucleotides line up with TRBD1. Per the germline V gene, CDR1 is SGHNT and CDR2 is YENEEA. The ends lost 1 base at V and 4 bases at J; junction bases unmatched: 5. CDR3 length equals 15 residues. The CDR3 protein is CASSLGRTGSDTQYF. The CDR3 DNA follows: TGTGCCAGCAGCTTAGGGAGGACAGGATCAGATACGCAGTATTTT.

This rearrangement joins TRBV9 to TRBJ2-1; 8 bases agree with TRBD1. J gave up 0 bases and V 4 bases, and 3 bases lay outside the gene matches. The length of the CDR3 is 15 residues. In germline, CDR1 is SGDLS, CDR2 YYNGEE. The CDR3 DNA follows: TGTGCCAGCAGCCGGACAGGGAGCTCCTACAATGAGCAGTTCTTC. The encoded protein is CASSRTGSSYNEQFF.

This clone turned up a few times. This chain uses TRBV28 with TRBJ1-5; D gene unclear. Per the germline V gene, CDR1 is MDHEN and CDR2 is SYDVKM. The CDR3 runs to 14 residues. V was shortened by 2 bases and J by 3 bases, with 8 bases between the two germline ends. In DNA form, the CDR3 reads TGTGCCAGCAGTTTAATCCGGTACAATCAGCCCCAGCATTTT. It encodes CASSLIRYNQPQHF.

The chain has TRBV4-1 and TRBJ2-7, with D possibly TRBD1 on 6 matching bases. Germline V gives CDR1 MGHRA, CDR2 YSYEKL. V lost 4 bases to trimming and J lost 0 bases, with 13 bases between them. The CDR3 totals 15 residues. The CDR3 coding sequence is TGCGCCAGCAGCCTACGGGACACCATCTCCTACGAGCAGTACTTC. This sequence encodes CASSLRDTISYEQYF.

The chain couples TRBV27 to TRBJ2-7, with 7 bases that match TRBD1. Trimming removed 8 bases from V and 0 bases from J; junction bases left unmatched: 4. The CDR3 covers 13 residues. The germline V gene encodes CDR1 MNHEY and CDR2 SMNVEV (reference sequence). Here the CDR3 reads CASRTGSSYEQYF. CDR3 DNA: TGTGCCAGCCGGACAGGAAGCTCCTACGAGCAGTACTTC.

On this clone itself: Distinct nucleotide sequences in the sample also encode this CDR3. The chain links TRBV6-5 to TRBJ1-2; TRBD1 is a possible D gene (6 bases). The V gene lost 0 bases and the J gene lost 4 bases, with 12 bases spanning the gap. Per germline, CDR1 MNHEY and CDR2 SVGAGI. The CDR3 consists of 15 residues. The CDR3 loop is CASSYSGQGSYGYTF. CDR3 coding DNA: TGTGCCAGCAGTTACTCGGGGCAGGGGAGCTATGGCTACACCTTC.

The chain has TRBV2 and TRBJ2-3; a possible D gene is TRBD1 (6 bases). CDR3 length: 12 residues. Germline CDR1 is SNHLY and CDR2 is FYNNEI. Trimming removed 6 bases from V and 7 bases from J, with 11 bases in between. The CDR3 spells CASRDRVNTQYF. The CDR3 DNA follows: TGTGCCAGCAGGGACAGAGTGAATACGCAGTATTTT.